This TCR beta chain derives from a study of radiotherapy plus CTLA-4 blockade in lung cancer. This clone came up once. Per the germline V gene, CDR1 is SNHLY and CDR2 is FYNNEI. V lost 6 bases to trimming and J lost 0 bases, with 12 bases between them. The CDR3 spans 14 residues. Assay used: immunoSEQ multiplex PCR; TCRdb lists only in-frame clones, some missing. The data contain 80,000 or so clones, under 80% of them singletons. The source material was peripheral blood, sampled from a patient treated with radiotherapy plus ipilimumab. The chain carries TRBV2 and TRBJ2-7; a weak D match, TRBD1 (6 bases). This sequence was found in a human donor with non-small cell lung cancer who had a partial response to radiotherapy plus ipilimumab. Some clones in this sample may be carry-over from other donors' samples. The CDR3 DNA sequence: TGTGCCAGCAGCCCGGGACAAAGCTCCTACGAGCAGTACTTC. Translating it yields CASSPGQSSYEQYF. The complete variable domain, with remaining parts taken from reference TRBV2 and TRBJ2-7, reads EPEVTQTPSHQVTQMGQEVILRCVPISNHLYFYWYRQILGQKVEFLVSFYNNEISEKSEIFDDQFSVERPDGSNFTLKIRSTKLEDSAMYFCASSPGQSSYEQYFGPGTRLTVT.